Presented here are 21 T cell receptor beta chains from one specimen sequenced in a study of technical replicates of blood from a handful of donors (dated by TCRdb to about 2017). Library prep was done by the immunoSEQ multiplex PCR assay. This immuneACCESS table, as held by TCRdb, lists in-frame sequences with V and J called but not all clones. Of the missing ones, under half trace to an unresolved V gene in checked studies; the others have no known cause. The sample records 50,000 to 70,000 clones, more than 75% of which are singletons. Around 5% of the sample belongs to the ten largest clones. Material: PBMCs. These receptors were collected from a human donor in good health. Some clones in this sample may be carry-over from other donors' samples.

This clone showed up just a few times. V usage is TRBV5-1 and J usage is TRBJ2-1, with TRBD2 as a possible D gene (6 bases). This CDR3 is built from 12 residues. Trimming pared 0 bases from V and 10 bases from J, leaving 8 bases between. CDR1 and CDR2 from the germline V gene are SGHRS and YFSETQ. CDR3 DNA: TGCGCCAGCAGCTTGGGGGAGGCAGAGCAGTTCTTC. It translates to CASSLGEAEQFF. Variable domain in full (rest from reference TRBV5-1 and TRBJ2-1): KAGVTQTPRYLIKTRGQQVTLSCSPISGHRSVSWYQQTPGQGLQFLFEYFSETQRNKGNFPGRFSGRQFSNSRSEMNVSTLELGDSALYLCASSLGEAEQFFGPGTRLTVL.

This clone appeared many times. The CDR3 protein is CASSQNIAGGPSTDTQYF. For the CDR3, the DNA is TGTGCCAGCAGCCAAAATATAGCGGGAGGGCCGTCTACAGATACGCAGTATTTT. The chain is built from TRBV4-2 and TRBJ2-3, with 11 bases lining up with TRBD2. The length of the CDR3 is 18 residues. The V segment lost 2 bases and the J segment 3 bases; nucleotides outside the gene matches: 10. From germline, CDR1 is LGHNA and CDR2 YNFKEQ.

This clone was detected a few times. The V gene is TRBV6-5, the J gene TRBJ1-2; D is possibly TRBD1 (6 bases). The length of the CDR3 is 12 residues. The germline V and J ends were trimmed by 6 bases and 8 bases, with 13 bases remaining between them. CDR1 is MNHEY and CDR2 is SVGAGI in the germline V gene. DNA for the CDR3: TGTGCCAGCAGACTACAGGGCTTCGGCTACACCTTC. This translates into CASRLQGFGYTF.

The CDR3 nucleotides are TGTGCCAGCAAGCGAACAACTAATGAAAAACTGTTTTTT. This translates into CASKRTTNEKLFF. The chain recombines TRBV25-1 with TRBJ1-4; D is undetermined. Trimming removed 7 bases from V and 0 bases from J, with 6 bases in between. CDR3 size: 13 residues. Germline assignment: CDR1 MGHDK and CDR2 SYGVNS.

For the CDR3, the DNA is TGTGCCAGCAGCTTAGTTACAGGGCCGGCTGAGCAGTTCTTC. It encodes CASSLVTGPAEQFF. V is TRBV7-2 and J is TRBJ2-1; tentative D call: TRBD1 (6 bases). Germline-derived CDR1 and CDR2 are SGHTA and FQGNSA. V was trimmed by 1 base and J by 9 bases, leaving 13 bases between them. The CDR3 consists of 14 residues.

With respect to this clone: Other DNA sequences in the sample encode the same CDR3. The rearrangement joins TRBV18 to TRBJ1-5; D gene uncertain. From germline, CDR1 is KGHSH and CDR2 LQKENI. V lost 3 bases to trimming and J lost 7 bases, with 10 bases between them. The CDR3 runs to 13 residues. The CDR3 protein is CASSPSREQPQHF. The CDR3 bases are TGTGCCAGCTCACCCTCTCGAGAGCAGCCCCAGCATTTT.

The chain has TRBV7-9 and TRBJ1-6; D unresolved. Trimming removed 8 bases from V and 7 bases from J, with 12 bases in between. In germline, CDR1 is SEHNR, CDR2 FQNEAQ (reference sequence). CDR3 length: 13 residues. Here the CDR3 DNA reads TGTGCCAGCCATTTTAACAGCAATTCACCCCTCCACTTT. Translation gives CASHFNSNSPLHF.

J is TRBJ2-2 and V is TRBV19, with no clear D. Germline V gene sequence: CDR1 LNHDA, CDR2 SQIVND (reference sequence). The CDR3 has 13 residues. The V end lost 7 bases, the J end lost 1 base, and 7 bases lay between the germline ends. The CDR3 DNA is TGTGCCAGTAATGCAGGGAACACCGGGGAGCTGTTTTTT. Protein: CASNAGNTGELFF.

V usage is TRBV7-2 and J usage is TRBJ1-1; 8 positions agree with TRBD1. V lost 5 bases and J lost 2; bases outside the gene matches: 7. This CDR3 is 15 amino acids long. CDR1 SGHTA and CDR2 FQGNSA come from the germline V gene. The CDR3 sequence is CASSTTGGSNTEAFF. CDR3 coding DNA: TGTGCCAGCAGCACCACAGGGGGTTCCAACACTGAAGCTTTCTTT.

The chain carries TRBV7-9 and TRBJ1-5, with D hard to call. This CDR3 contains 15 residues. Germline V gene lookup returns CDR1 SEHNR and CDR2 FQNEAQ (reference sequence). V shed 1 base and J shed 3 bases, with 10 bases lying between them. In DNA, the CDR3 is TGTGCCAGCAGCTTAGGGGCGGGAAACAATCAGCCCCAGCATTTT. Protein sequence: CASSLGAGNNQPQHF.

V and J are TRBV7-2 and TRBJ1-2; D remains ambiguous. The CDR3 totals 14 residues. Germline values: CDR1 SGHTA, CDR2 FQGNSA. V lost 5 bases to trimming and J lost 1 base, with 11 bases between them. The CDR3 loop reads CASSQYQNNYGYTF. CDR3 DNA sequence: TGTGCCAGCAGCCAGTACCAGAATAACTATGGCTACACCTTC.

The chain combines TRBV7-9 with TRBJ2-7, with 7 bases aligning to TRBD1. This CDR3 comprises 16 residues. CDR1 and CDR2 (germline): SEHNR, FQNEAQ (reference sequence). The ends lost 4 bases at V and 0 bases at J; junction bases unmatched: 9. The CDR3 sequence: CASSSTGDRDSYEQYF. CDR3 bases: TGTGCCAGCAGCTCAACAGGCGACAGGGACTCCTACGAGCAGTACTTC.

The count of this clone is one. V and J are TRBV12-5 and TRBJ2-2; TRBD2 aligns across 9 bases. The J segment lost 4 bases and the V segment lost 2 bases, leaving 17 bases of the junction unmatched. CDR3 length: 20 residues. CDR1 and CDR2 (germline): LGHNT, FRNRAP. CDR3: CASGLWALAGVKLGTGELFF. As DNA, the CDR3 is TGTGCTAGTGGTTTGTGGGCCTTAGCGGGAGTCAAGTTAGGCACCGGGGAGCTGTTTTTT.

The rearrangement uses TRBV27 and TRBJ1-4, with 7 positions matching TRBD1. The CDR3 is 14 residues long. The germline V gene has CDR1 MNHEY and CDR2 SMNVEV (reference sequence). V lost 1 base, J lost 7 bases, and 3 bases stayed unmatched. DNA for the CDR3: TGTGCCAGCAGTTTATACTGGACAGGTGAAAAACTGTTTTTT. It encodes CASSLYWTGEKLFF.

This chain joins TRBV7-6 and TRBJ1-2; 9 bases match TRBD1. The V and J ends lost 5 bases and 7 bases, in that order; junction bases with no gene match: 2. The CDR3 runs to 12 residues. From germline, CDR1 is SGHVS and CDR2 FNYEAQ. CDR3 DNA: TGTGCCAGCAGCGACAGGGGGGGTGGCTACACCTTC. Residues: CASSDRGGGYTF.

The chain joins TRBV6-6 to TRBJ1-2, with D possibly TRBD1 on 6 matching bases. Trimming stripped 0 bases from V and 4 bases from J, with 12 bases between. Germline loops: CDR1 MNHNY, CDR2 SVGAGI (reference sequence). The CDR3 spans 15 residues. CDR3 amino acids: CASSYSAGAGYGYTF. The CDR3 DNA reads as TGTGCCAGCAGTTACTCGGCAGGGGCCGGCTATGGCTACACCTTC.

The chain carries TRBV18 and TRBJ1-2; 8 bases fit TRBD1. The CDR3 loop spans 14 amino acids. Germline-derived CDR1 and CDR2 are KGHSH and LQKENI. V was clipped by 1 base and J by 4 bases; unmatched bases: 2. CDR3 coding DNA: TGTGCCAGCTCACCACTGGGACAGGTCTATGGCTACACCTTC. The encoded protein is CASSPLGQVYGYTF.

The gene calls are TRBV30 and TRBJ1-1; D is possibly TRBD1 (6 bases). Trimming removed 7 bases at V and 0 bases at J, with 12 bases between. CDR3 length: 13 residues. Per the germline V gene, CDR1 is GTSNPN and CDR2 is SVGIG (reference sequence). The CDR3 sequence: CAFARGMNTEAFF. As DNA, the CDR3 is TGTGCCTTCGCCAGGGGAATGAACACTGAAGCTTTCTTT.

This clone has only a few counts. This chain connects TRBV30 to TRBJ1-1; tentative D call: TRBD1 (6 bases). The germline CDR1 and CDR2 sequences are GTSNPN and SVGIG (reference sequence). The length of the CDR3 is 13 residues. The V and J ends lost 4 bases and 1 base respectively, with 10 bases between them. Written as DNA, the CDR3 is TGTGCCTGGACGACAGGTGGGAACACTGAAGCTTTCTTT. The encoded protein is CAWTTGGNTEAFF. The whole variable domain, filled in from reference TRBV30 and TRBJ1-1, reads SQTIHQWPATLVQPVGSPLSLECTVEGTSNPNLYWYRQAAGRGLQLLFYSVGIGQISSEVPQNLSASRPQDRQFILSSKKLLLSDSGFYLCAWTTGGNTEAFFGQGTRLTVV.

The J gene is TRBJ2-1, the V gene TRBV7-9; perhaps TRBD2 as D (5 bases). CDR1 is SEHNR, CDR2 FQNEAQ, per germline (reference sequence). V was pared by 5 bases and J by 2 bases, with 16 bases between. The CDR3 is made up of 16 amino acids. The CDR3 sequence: CASSPYTGITYNEQFF. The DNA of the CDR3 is TGTGCCAGCAGCCCTTATACCGGGATCACCTACAATGAGCAGTTCTTC.

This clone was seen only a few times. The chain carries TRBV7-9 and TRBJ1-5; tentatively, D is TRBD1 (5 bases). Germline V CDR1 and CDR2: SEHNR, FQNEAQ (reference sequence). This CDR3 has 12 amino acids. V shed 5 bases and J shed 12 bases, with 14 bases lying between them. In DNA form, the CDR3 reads TGTGCCAGCAGCGCCGGGGGATCGCGCCAGCATTTT. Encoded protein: CASSAGGSRQHF.